Each of the 7 T cell receptor beta chains below was sequenced from the same sample in a study of blood T cell repertoires in COVID-19. The method was immunoSEQ multiplex PCR; TCRdb's version includes in-frame clones alone and lacks a portion of them. Of some 85,000 clones listed, approximately 80% are singletons. The specimen sequenced was peripheral blood. The origin of the receptors is a human donor in a cohort sampled during active COVID-19.

Written as DNA, the CDR3 is TGTGCCAGCAGGGCGACAGGGCGAATGATTGAACTGTTTTTT. This sequence encodes CASRATGRMIELFF. The chain has TRBV28 and TRBJ1-4; TRBD1 matches 7 bases. The V segment lost 6 bases and the J segment 12 bases; nucleotides outside the gene matches: 13. Germline lookup yields CDR1 MDHEN and CDR2 SYDVKM. The CDR3 covers 14 residues.

The CDR3: CASSIRQETQYF. In nucleotides, the CDR3 is TGTGCCAGTAGTATCAGGCAAGAGACCCAGTACTTC. The rearrangement links TRBV19 to TRBJ2-5; D is undetermined. Germline-derived CDR1 and CDR2 are LNHDA and SQIVND (reference sequence). This CDR3 has 12 amino acids. The V end was cut by 3 bases, the J end by 2 bases, with 4 bases between.

The table lists this clone with many counts. The gene calls are TRBV18 and TRBJ2-7; TRBD1 matches at 8 bases. CDR3 length: 13 amino acids. J lost 3 bases, V lost 5 bases, and 3 bases had no gene match. Germline loops: CDR1 KGHSH, CDR2 LQKENI. The CDR3 region is CASSSTGVYEQYF. The CDR3 nucleotides read TGTGCCAGCTCATCGACAGGGGTCTACGAGCAGTACTTC.

The chain employs TRBV19 and TRBJ2-7; TRBD1 might be the D (6 bases). The germline CDR1 and CDR2 sequences are LNHDA and SQIVND (reference sequence). V lost 5 bases and J 0 bases, leaving 11 bases between the germline ends. The CDR3 is 14 residues long. CDR3 coding DNA: TGTGCCAGTAGTCGGACAGTCCTCTCCTACGAGCAGTACTTC. Translation: CASSRTVLSYEQYF.

J is TRBJ2-3 and V is TRBV5-8; 9 nucleotides align to TRBD1. Germline CDR1 SGHTS, CDR2 YDEGEE. This CDR3 is built from 14 residues. V trimming: 2 bases; J trimming: 6 bases; junction bases outside the gene matches: 4. CDR3: CASSLQGAGDTQYF. The CDR3, as DNA: TGTGCCAGCAGCTTACAGGGGGCGGGTGATACGCAGTATTTT.

This clone was picked up one time. The rearrangement joins TRBV27 to TRBJ1-3; no firm D call. The germline gives CDR1 MNHEY, CDR2 SMNVEV (reference sequence). Trimming cost V 4 bases and J 4 bases, with 20 bases left between them. The CDR3 runs 17 residues. The DNA of the CDR3 is TGTGCCAGCAGTTCAAACCTTGGGCGGAGCGGGGGAAACACCATATATTTT. This sequence encodes CASSSNLGRSGGNTIYF.

This clone was seen many times. This sequence joins TRBV11-1 and TRBJ2-5; D is undetermined. Looked up from germline, CDR1 is SGHAT and CDR2 is FQDESV (reference sequence). The CDR3 loop spans 14 amino acids. V lost 4 bases, J lost 0 bases, and 9 bases lay in between. The CDR3 here is CASSSDTYQETQYF. Written as DNA, the CDR3 is TGTGCCAGCAGCTCAGACACGTACCAAGAGACCCAGTACTTC.